This T cell receptor beta chain was identified during a study of CXCR3-negative and CXCR3-positive naive CD8 T cells. Triplicate sorts, 320,000 or so cells apiece, were made for each CD8+ T cell subset. Findings of the study overall: TRB CDR3s of CXCR3-positive naive cells were more hydrophobic than those of CXCR3-negative naive cells. Comparably high diversity was seen in both naive subsets, and much lower diversity in memory CD8+ cells.

Carrying UMI labels, the TRB cDNA libraries were prepared through 5' RACE. TCRdb reprocessed the 5' RACE reads, with one entry per CDR3 protein and no DNA. This repertoire includes about 110,000 distinct CDR3 sequences. Germline values: CDR1 SGHTA, CDR2 FQGNSA. CDR3 length: 16 residues. As for this clonotype: The antigen is not known.

The genes are TRBV7-2 and TRBJ2-3; checking the TCRdb D call of TRBD1 is not possible without DNA. The sample comprised naive CXCR3+ CD8+ T cells from blood. This sample's subset: CD45RO-CCR7+CD27+CD95- naive CD8+ T cells expressing CXCR3 (TNR3+). This receptor was identified in a human donor in good health. Some clones in this sample may be carry-over from other donors' samples. The CDR3 sequence: CASSLGVGGFTDTQYF.